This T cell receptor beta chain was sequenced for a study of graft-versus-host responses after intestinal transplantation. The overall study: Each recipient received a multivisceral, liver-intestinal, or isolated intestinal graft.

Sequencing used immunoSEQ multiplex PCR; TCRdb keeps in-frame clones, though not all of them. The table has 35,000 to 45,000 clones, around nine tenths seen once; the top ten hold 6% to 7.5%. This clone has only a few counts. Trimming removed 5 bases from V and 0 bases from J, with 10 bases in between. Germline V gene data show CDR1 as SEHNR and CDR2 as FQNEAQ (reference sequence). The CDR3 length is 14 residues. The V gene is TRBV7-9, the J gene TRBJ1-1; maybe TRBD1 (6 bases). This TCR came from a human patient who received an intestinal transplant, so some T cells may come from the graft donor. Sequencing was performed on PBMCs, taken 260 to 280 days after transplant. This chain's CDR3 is CASSPGQLNTEAFF. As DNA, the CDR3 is TGTGCCAGCAGCCCAGGACAGTTGAACACTGAAGCTTTCTTT.